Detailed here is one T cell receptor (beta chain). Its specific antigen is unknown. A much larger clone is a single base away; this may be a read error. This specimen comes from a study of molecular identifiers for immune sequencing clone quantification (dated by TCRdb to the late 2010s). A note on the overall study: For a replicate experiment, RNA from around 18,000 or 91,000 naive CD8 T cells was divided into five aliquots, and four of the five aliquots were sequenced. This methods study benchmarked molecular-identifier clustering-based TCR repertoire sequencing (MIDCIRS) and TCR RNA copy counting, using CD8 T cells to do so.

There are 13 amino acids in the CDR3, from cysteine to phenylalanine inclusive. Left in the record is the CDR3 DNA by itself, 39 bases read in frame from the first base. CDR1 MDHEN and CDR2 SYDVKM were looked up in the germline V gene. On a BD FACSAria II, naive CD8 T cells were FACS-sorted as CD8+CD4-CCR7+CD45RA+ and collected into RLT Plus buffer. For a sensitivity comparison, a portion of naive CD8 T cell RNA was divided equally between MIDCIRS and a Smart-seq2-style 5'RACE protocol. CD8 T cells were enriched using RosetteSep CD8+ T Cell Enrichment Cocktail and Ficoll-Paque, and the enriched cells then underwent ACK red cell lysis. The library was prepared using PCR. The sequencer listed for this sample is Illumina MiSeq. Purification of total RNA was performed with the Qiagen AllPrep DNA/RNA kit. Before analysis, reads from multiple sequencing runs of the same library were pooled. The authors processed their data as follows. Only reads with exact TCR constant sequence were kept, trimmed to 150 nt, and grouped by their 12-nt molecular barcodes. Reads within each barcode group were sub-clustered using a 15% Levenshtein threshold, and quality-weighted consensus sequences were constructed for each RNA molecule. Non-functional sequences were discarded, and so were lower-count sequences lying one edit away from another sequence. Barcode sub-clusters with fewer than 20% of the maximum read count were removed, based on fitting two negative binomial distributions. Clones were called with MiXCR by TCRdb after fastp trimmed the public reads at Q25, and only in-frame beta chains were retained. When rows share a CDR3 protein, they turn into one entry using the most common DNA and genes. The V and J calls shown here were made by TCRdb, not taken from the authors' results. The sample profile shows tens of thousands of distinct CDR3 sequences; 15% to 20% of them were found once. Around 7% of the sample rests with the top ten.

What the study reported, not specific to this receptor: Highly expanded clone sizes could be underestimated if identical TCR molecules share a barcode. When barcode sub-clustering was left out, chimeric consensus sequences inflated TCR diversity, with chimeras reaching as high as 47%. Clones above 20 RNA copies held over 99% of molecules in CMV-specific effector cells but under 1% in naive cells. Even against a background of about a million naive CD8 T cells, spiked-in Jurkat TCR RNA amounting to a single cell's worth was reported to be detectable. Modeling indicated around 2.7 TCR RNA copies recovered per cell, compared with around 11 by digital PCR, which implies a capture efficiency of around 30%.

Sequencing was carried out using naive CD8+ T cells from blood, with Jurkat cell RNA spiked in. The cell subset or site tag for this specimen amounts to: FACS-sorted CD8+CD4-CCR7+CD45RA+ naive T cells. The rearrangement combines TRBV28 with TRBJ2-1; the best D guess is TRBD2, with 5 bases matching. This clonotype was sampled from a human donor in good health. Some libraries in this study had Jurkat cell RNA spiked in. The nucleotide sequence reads TGTGCCAGCACTTTAACCGGGGTCGATGAGCAGTTCTTC. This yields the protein CASTLTGVDEQFF.